Sequencing of this TCR beta chain was carried out in a study of response to subunit inactivated influenza vaccine. MiXCR, applied by TCRdb to the RT-PCR reads, yields one record per CDR3 protein. The table records about 540,000 distinct CDR3 sequences, roughly 25% of them present only once. This CDR3 is 13 amino acids long. V lost 6 bases to trimming and J lost 2 bases, with 10 bases between them. The germline gives CDR1 KGHSH, CDR2 LQKENI. This sample was shared with a second study, whose subject was T cells expressing NK-cell markers. That source adds: 5'RACE template switching with UMIs produced the TCR beta cDNA. For several experiments, T cell sorting was restricted to the alpha-beta TCR population by means of an anti-gamma-delta TCR antibody. Six or seven donors carried dominant NKG2C+ clonotypes that made up 1.0-7.0% of their CD8+ T cells. The leading position in the CD3+CD56-NKG2C+ fraction of a handful of donors also went to these clonotypes.

Here the sequenced sample was CD4+ T cells sorted from PBMCs, taken roughly 13 days after vaccination. The genes are TRBV18 and TRBJ2-5; TRBD2 might be the D (5 bases). The TCR sequence derives from a man in his fifties or sixties who received an inactivated influenza vaccine. DNA for the CDR3: TGTGCCAGCTCCGCGGGCCTACAAGAGACCCAGTACTTC. As protein: CASSAGLQETQYF.